This TCR beta chain was identified during a study of blood T cell repertoires in COVID-19. Study overall: COVID-19 samples, acute and convalescent, were from the United States, Italy and Spain. T cells, B-cell-depleted T cells, or PBMCs provided the cDNA or gDNA that served as material.

Germline V gene data show CDR1 as SGHTA and CDR2 as FQGNSA. V was trimmed by 1 base and J by 6 bases, leaving 13 bases between them. This CDR3 is 15 amino acids long. In the original processing: By means of reference gene primer amplification, nucleated cell counts were estimated. TCRdb's table, derived via immunoSEQ multiplex PCR, lists solely in-frame clones and lacks some. That table gives V, J and clone size, and the DNA gave D and trimming. This table has approximately 140,000 clones, roughly 84% appearing once. Sequencing was done on a sample of peripheral blood. The TCR was taken from a woman between 55 and 75 years old with acute or convalescent COVID-19. The chain has TRBV7-2 and TRBJ2-1; D is perhaps TRBD2 (6 bases). CDR3 region: CASSLGPVGGNEQFF. The CDR3 DNA reads as TGTGCCAGCAGCTTAGGGCCTGTGGGGGGCAATGAGCAGTTCTTC.